Listed here are 29 T cell receptor beta chains from one sample, sequenced in a study of persistence of HIV-infected CD4 T cells. This was the immunoSEQ version 4 assay in survey mode. Measured with immunoSEQ multiplex PCR; TCRdb has only the in-frame clones, and not every one. The data contain fewer than 35,000 clones, 75% to 85% of them singletons. No cognate antigen is known for these TCRs. Cells were stimulated with CMV-infected fibroblast lysates at 10 ug/mL. Sorted nonresponding memory CD4+ T cells were CD40L-negative, CD69-negative, CD45RO-high. The sequencing used CD4+ T cells sorted from PBMCs after roughly 18-hour stimulation, collected from a patient who received antiretroviral therapy. The receptors shown here come from an adult man with HIV who was CMV-seropositive.

The chain carries TRBV27 and TRBJ2-3; TRBD1 matches 9 bases. J gave up 2 bases and V 7 bases, and 7 bases lay outside the gene matches. This CDR3 is 15 amino acids long. CDR1 is MNHEY and CDR2 is SMNVEV in the germline V gene (reference sequence). In DNA, the CDR3 is TGTGCCAGCAATCCCGGGACAGGGTTCACAGATACGCAGTATTTT. Translating it yields CASNPGTGFTDTQYF.

This CDR3 reads CASSSGTVDEKLFF. The DNA of the CDR3 is TGTGCCAGCAGTTCCGGGACAGTAGACGAAAAACTGTTTTTT. The rearrangement links TRBV28 to TRBJ1-4; 7 bases map to TRBD1. The CDR3 spans 14 residues. With 4 bases clipped from V and 8 bases from J, the junction kept 7 bases outside the gene matches. From germline, CDR1 is MDHEN and CDR2 SYDVKM.

The chain couples TRBV7-2 to TRBJ2-5; the match to TRBD1 covers 9 bases. Germline values: CDR1 SGHTA, CDR2 FQGNSA. The V segment lost 4 bases and the J segment 5 bases; nucleotides outside the gene matches: 8. The length of the CDR3 is 15 residues. In nucleotides, the CDR3 is TGTGCCAGCAGCTCTAGGACAGGGGTTGTGGAGACCCAGTACTTC. Translating gives CASSSRTGVVETQYF.

This clone was counted between two and nine times. The J gene is TRBJ1-3, the V gene TRBV18; D unclear. CDR3 length equals 14 residues. CDR1 KGHSH and CDR2 LQKENI come from the germline V gene. Between the trimmed V and J ends, which lost 4 bases and 0 bases, there was a span of 7 bases. CDR3: CASSLDRSGNTIYF. CDR3 sequence (DNA): TGTGCCAGCTCACTGGACCGCTCTGGAAACACCATATATTTT.

The V call is TRBV19, the J call TRBJ1-5; D is unresolved. V lost 7 bases and J 0 bases, leaving 13 bases between the germline ends. Germline V CDR1 and CDR2: LNHDA, SQIVND (reference sequence). The CDR3 covers 15 residues. The CDR3 DNA reads as TGTGCCAGTATGTTCCACCGCAATAGCAATCAGCCCCAGCATTTT. Amino acid sequence: CASMFHRNSNQPQHF.

This clone was seen a handful of times. The CDR3 end shows no conserved phenylalanine or tryptophan, and so a read error is likely. The limits of the CDR3 on the DNA are not certain, so only TCRdb's listed CDR3 is given. This chain connects TRBV24-1 to TRBJ1-1; the table names TRBD1, a call not compared with the DNA. Germline V gene lookup returns CDR1 KGHDR and CDR2 SFDVKD. The length of the CDR3 is 16 amino acids, counting both ends. The CDR3 sequence is CATSERCRDSKRSGHL.

The table lists this clone with a count of one. The chain recombines TRBV5-6 with TRBJ1-1; unclear D gene. This CDR3 has 14 residues. Germline CDR1 and CDR2: SGHDT and YYEEEE. The V end was cut by 0 bases, the J end by 0 bases, with 6 bases between. The CDR3, as DNA: TGTGCCAGCAGCTTGGGTCTTCTGAACACTGAAGCTTTCTTT. Its protein is CASSLGLLNTEAFF.

Concerning this clone itself: This specimen includes other DNA sequences encoding the same CDR3. The rearrangement joins TRBV19 to TRBJ2-5; D is unresolved. This CDR3 is 13 amino acids long. V lost 6 bases and J lost 2, with 10 bases in between. Germline V gene sequence: CDR1 LNHDA, CDR2 SQIVND (reference sequence). CDR3 amino acids: CASSRRNQETQYF. DNA for the CDR3: TGTGCCAGTAGCCGACGGAATCAAGAGACCCAGTACTTC.

V and J are TRBV29-1 and TRBJ2-3, with D unclear. Trimming removed 5 bases at V and 2 bases at J, with 14 bases between. The CDR3 consists of 14 residues. Per germline, CDR1 SQVTM and CDR2 ANQGSEA. CDR3 sequence (DNA): TGCAGCGTTACGATGGGATCTTTCACAGATACGCAGTATTTT. This translates into CSVTMGSFTDTQYF.

V is TRBV14 and J is TRBJ2-1; D unclear. Between the trimmed V and J ends, which lost 3 bases and 0 bases, there was a span of 12 bases. The CDR3 is 16 amino acids. Germline V gives CDR1 SGHDN, CDR2 FVKESK. The CDR3 region has the DNA TGTGCCAGCAGCCACTGGAAGGGCGGCTCCTACAATGAGCAGTTCTTC. Translated: CASSHWKGGSYNEQFF.

The chain carries TRBV5-1 and TRBJ2-5; 8 nucleotides match TRBD1. The CDR3 is made up of 14 amino acids. J lost 6 bases, V lost 4 bases, and 8 bases had no gene match. Germline CDR1 reads SGHRS; CDR2 reads YFSETQ. CDR3 in amino acids: CASSPGQGAKTQYF. As DNA, the CDR3 is TGCGCCAGCAGCCCCGGACAGGGCGCGAAGACCCAGTACTTC. The full variable domain, completed using reference TRBV5-1 and TRBJ2-5, is KAGVTQTPRYLIKTRGQQVTLSCSPISGHRSVSWYQQTPGQGLQFLFEYFSETQRNKGNFPGRFSGRQFSNSRSEMNVSTLELGDSALYLCASSPGQGAKTQYFGPGTRLLVL.

The CDR3 reads CASSTGIEQFF. The CDR3 nucleotides read TGTGCCAGCTCGACGGGTATTGAGCAGTTCTTC. The rearrangement uses TRBV18 and TRBJ2-1; no reliable D call. This CDR3 has 11 residues. Trimming shortened V by 6 bases and J by 9 bases, and 9 bases separated the two germline ends. Germline V gene lookup returns CDR1 KGHSH and CDR2 LQKENI. The full variable domain, in which reference TRBV18 and TRBJ2-1 provide the parts outside the CDR3, is NAGVMQNPRHLVRRRGQEARLRCSPMKGHSHVYWYRQLPEEGLKFMVYLQKENIIDESGMPKERFSAEFPKEGPSILRIQQVVRGDSAAYFCASSTGIEQFFGPGTRLTVL.

The rearrangement links TRBV19 to TRBJ1-3, with 8 bases aligning to TRBD1. CDR1 is LNHDA, CDR2 SQIVND, per germline (reference sequence). The CDR3 sequence is 15 residues long. Trimming took 4 bases from V and 2 from J; bases not matched to a gene: 4. CDR3 sequence (DNA): TGTGCCAGTAGTAGCTGGACAGGGACTGGAAACACCATATATTTT. Translating it yields CASSSWTGTGNTIYF.

This clone was detected only once. This chain links TRBV19 with TRBJ2-7; D is uncertain. The CDR3 loop spans 12 amino acids. Germline V gene data show CDR1 as LNHDA and CDR2 as SQIVND (reference sequence). V was cut by 2 bases and J by 6 bases, with 8 bases left in between. This chain's CDR3 is CASSIINGEQYF. The CDR3 region has the DNA TGTGCCAGTAGTATAATAAATGGCGAGCAGTACTTC.

A few counts support this clone. The chain couples TRBV3-1 (or the pseudogene TRBV3-2) to TRBJ2-6, with D uncertain. This CDR3 is built from 16 residues. Trimming shortened V by 3 bases and J by 1 base, and 10 bases separated the two germline ends. CDR1 and CDR2 (germline): LGHDT, YNNKEL (reference sequence). CDR3 loop: CASSHSGRSGANVLTF. In DNA form, the CDR3 reads TGTGCCAGCAGCCATTCCGGTCGGTCTGGGGCCAACGTCCTGACTTTC.

The chain recombines TRBV6-2 or TRBV6-3 with TRBJ1-2; TRBD1 matches at 12 bases. The junction had 5 bases not matched to a gene; V was cut back by 2 bases and J by 7 bases. In germline, CDR1 is MNHEY, CDR2 SVGEGT. The CDR3 consists of 15 residues. The CDR3 DNA follows: TGTGCCAGCAGTTACCCCGGGACAGGGGGCGGTGGCTACACCTTC. Translation: CASSYPGTGGGGYTF.

The chain recombines TRBV18 with TRBJ2-7; possible D gene TRBD1, 6 bases. Germline values: CDR1 KGHSH, CDR2 LQKENI. The CDR3 is 15 residues long. Trimming stripped 4 bases from V and 6 bases from J, with 19 bases between. DNA of the CDR3: TGTGCCAGCTCACAACAGGGTTCTTCACGTGGCGAGCAGTACTTC. Protein sequence: CASSQQGSSRGEQYF.

The chain has TRBV5-1 and TRBJ2-1, with D possibly TRBD2 on 5 matching bases. V was trimmed by 1 base and J by 0 bases, leaving 11 bases between them. CDR1 is SGHRS, CDR2 YFSETQ, per germline. The CDR3 is 16 amino acids. This CDR3 is CASSLSGASSYNEQFF. Written as DNA, the CDR3 is TGCGCCAGCAGCTTGAGCGGCGCTAGCTCCTACAATGAGCAGTTCTTC.

This rearrangement joins TRBV3-1 (or the pseudogene TRBV3-2) to TRBJ2-1; D ambiguous. CDR3 size: 15 residues. Trimming removed 4 bases from V and 2 bases from J, with 12 bases in between. Germline V CDR1 and CDR2: LGHDT, YNNKEL (reference sequence). CDR3 nucleotides: TGTGCCAGCAGCCCGACGGACCCCGCCTACAATGAGCAGTTCTTC. Translating it yields CASSPTDPAYNEQFF.

J is TRBJ1-1 and V is TRBV7-9, with D possibly TRBD1 on 6 matching bases. Germline CDR1 reads SEHNR; CDR2 reads FQNEAQ (reference sequence). The CDR3 runs to 14 residues. V lost 5 bases and J lost 4, with 14 bases in between. CDR3 sequence: CASSPEGGGTEAFF. The CDR3 DNA reads TGTGCCAGCAGCCCAGAGGGGGGGGGCACTGAAGCTTTCTTT.

This clone was observed once. The chain uses TRBV7-8 and TRBJ1-5; unclear D gene. Trimming left V 4 bases short and J 0 bases short, with 10 bases between. This CDR3 has 15 amino acids. In germline, CDR1 is SGHVS, CDR2 FQNEAQ. This CDR3 is CASSSLRDSNQPQHF. DNA of the CDR3: TGTGCCAGCAGCTCCCTGAGAGATAGCAATCAGCCCCAGCATTTT.

The chain combines TRBV7-2 with TRBJ2-5; D assignment may be TRBD1 or TRBD2 (5 bases each). V lost 5 bases and J lost 2, with 18 bases in between. CDR3 length: 16 amino acids. CDR1 and CDR2 (germline): SGHTA, FQGNSA. CDR3 in DNA: TGTGCCAGCAGCCCCCTGGGGCGGGTCGGGCAAGAGACCCAGTACTTC. Protein: CASSPLGRVGQETQYF.

The rearrangement links TRBV24-1 to TRBJ1-3, with no clear D. CDR3 size: 12 residues. Trimming stripped 5 bases from V and 3 bases from J, with 4 bases between. CDR1 KGHDR and CDR2 SFDVKD come from the germline V gene. The CDR3 DNA reads as TGTGCCACCAGTGGTCTTGGAAACACCATATATTTT. Translated: CATSGLGNTIYF.

This clone was recorded a few times. In DNA form, the CDR3 reads TGTGCCAGCAGTTATAAGGGGAATGAGCAGTTCTTC. Translating gives CASSYKGNEQFF. The V call is TRBV12-3 or TRBV12-4, the J call TRBJ2-1; a weak D match, TRBD1 (5 bases). V was cut by 4 bases and J by 7 bases, with 8 bases left in between. The CDR3 is 12 residues long.

The chain couples TRBV14 to TRBJ2-5; D is uncertain. V was cut by 0 bases and J by 3 bases, with 14 bases left in between. Germline lookup yields CDR1 SGHDN and CDR2 FVKESK. There are 16 residues in the CDR3. The DNA of the CDR3 is TGTGCCAGCAGCCAAGATTCATGGTACGGAAAAGAGACCCAGTACTTC. Translation: CASSQDSWYGKETQYF.

The V call is TRBV6-2 or TRBV6-3, the J call TRBJ2-5; D unresolved. The V and J ends lost 3 bases and 5 bases respectively, with 13 bases between them. CDR1 and CDR2 (germline): MNHEY, SVGEGT. CDR3 length equals 14 residues. CDR3 bases: TGTGCCAGCAGTTATGGTCTGGGCACGGAGACCCAGTACTTC. Translation: CASSYGLGTETQYF.

The CDR3 loop reads CASSIGGLNTEAFF. As DNA, the CDR3 is TGTGCCAGTAGTATAGGAGGTCTGAACACTGAAGCTTTCTTT. The V gene is TRBV19, the J gene TRBJ1-1; D unclear. The germline V gene encodes CDR1 LNHDA and CDR2 SQIVND (reference sequence). The length of the CDR3 is 14 residues. V lost 1 base and J 0 bases, leaving 6 bases between the germline ends.

V is TRBV7-9 and J is TRBJ2-5; TRBD2 is a possible D gene (6 bases). CDR1 is SEHNR, CDR2 FQNEAQ, per germline (reference sequence). V lost 6 bases to trimming and J lost 1 base, with 9 bases between them. CDR3 length: 13 residues. CDR3 amino acids: CASRRGGQETQYF. DNA of the CDR3: TGTGCCAGCAGGAGGGGAGGCCAAGAGACCCAGTACTTC.

The chain employs TRBV6-2 or TRBV6-3 and TRBJ1-2; 12 positions agree with TRBD1. The germline CDR1 and CDR2 sequences are MNHEY and SVGEGT. V was pared by 5 bases and J by 8 bases, with 9 bases of the junction left unmatched. The CDR3 spans 15 residues. The DNA for the CDR3 is TGTGCCAGCAGTACCCGGGGACAGGGGGCGGCCGGCTACACCTTC. Encoded protein: CASSTRGQGAAGYTF.